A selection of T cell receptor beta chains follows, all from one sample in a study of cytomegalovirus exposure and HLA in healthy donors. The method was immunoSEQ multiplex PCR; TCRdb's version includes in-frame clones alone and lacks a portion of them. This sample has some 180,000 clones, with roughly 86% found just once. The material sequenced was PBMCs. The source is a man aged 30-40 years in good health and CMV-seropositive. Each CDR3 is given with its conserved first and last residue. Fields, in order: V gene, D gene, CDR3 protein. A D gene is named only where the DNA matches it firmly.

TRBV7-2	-	CASSLVPDGNQPQHF
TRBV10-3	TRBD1	CAISPQGARHNQPQHF
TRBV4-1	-	CASSQVMSGGNFDEQYF
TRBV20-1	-	CSARSDGEQFF
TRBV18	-	CASSPSDTYEQYF
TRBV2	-	CASTLNTKQFF
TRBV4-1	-	CASSPDSYEQYF
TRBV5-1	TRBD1	CASSPGTENTGELFF
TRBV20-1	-	CSATNTEAFF
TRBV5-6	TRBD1	CASSLATGGANEKLFF
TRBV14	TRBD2	CASSQDQGLAGVDEQFF
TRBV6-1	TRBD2	CASSETSGGADTQYF
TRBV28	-	CASSLGPGAYNEQFF
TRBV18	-	CASSPRELAETQYF
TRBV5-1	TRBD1	CASSLGGTGNQPQHF
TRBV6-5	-	CASSLGRFADTQYF
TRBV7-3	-	CASSLGQENSPLHF
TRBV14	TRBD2	CASSPRLASSYNEQFF
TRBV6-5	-	CASRDSSYEQYF
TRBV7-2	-	CASSSAAQGWETQYF
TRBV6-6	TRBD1	CASFRTQGGIGEKLFF
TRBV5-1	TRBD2	CASSSGLAGVKEDTQYF
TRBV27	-	CASSLSGRRPAETQYF
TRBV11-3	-	CASSPGTLRTDTQYF
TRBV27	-	CASRFLLATNEKLFF
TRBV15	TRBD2	CATSREASGIYNEQFF
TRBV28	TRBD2	CASSLGIAGAPITYEQYF
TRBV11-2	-	CASSLDRTAGYTF
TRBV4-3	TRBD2	CASSQERTRQETQYF
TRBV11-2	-	CASSSVTRPAYEQYF
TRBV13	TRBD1	CASSFHLQGTGGETQYF
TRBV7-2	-	CASSSRAPYEQYF
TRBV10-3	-	CAISESAGNGSPLHF
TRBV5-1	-	CASSLGGPNNEQFF
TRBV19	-	CASSISPAPRYEQYF
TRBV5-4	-	CASSLWQEQAFF